A selection of T cell receptor beta chains follows, all from one sample in a study of blood T cell repertoires in COVID-19. Clones were read by immunoSEQ multiplex PCR, and TCRdb kept only the in-frame ones, dropping some. The profile shows fewer than 250,000 clones, more than 85% of them singletons. Sequencing was carried out using PBMCs or T cells enriched from blood (not recorded which). The receptors derive from a woman aged 40 to 50 in a cohort exposed to, infected with or recovered from COVID-19 (not recorded which). CDR3s include the opening cysteine and the closing phenylalanine or tryptophan. A D gene is named only where the DNA matches it firmly. A row's size may be missing; if present it is once, few, many or a size class.

v_gene: TRBV18
d_gene: NA
j_gene: TRBJ1-2
abundance: NA
CDR3nt: TGTGCCAGCTCACCACCTTGGAGTAACTATGGCTACACCTTC
CDR3aa: CASSPPWSNYGYTF

v_gene: TRBV5-4
d_gene: NA
j_gene: TRBJ1-6
abundance: NA
CDR3nt: TGTGCCAGCAGCCCTTTACCAGACAGACCCCTCCACTTT
CDR3aa: CASSPLPDRPLHF

v_gene: TRBV30
d_gene: TRBD1
j_gene: TRBJ1-2
abundance: NA
CDR3nt: TGTGCCTGTTACACAGGGGAAACCTATGGCTACACCTTC
CDR3aa: CACYTGETYGYTF

v_gene: TRBV7-2
d_gene: NA
j_gene: TRBJ1-2
abundance: NA
CDR3nt: TGTGCCAGCAGCTTAGACAGGGTGGGGCATGGCTACACCTTC
CDR3aa: CASSLDRVGHGYTF

v_gene: TRBV7-2
d_gene: NA
j_gene: TRBJ2-1
abundance: NA
CDR3nt: TGTGCCAGCAGCTTTCGTAGCTCCTACAATGAGCAGTTCTTC
CDR3aa: CASSFRSSYNEQFF

v_gene: TRBV27
d_gene: TRBD1
j_gene: TRBJ1-1
abundance: NA
CDR3nt: TGTGCCAGCAGCCCCCGCGTGATTGACAGGGGGCTGAACACTGAAGCTTTCTTT
CDR3aa: CASSPRVIDRGLNTEAFF

v_gene: TRBV7-2
d_gene: NA
j_gene: TRBJ2-5
abundance: NA
CDR3nt: TGTGCCAGCAGCCCGGACTATGCAGGCGAGACCCAGTACTTC
CDR3aa: CASSPDYAGETQYF

v_gene: TRBV4-1
d_gene: TRBD2
j_gene: TRBJ2-1
abundance: NA
CDR3nt: TGCGCCAGCAGCCAGCTAGCGGGGGGGCTCAATGAGCAGTTCTTC
CDR3aa: CASSQLAGGLNEQFF

v_gene: TRBV7-9
d_gene: NA
j_gene: TRBJ2-1
abundance: NA
CDR3nt: TGTGCCAGCAGCTTAGTCGGGTCGGGGGTATACAATGAGCAGTTCTTC
CDR3aa: CASSLVGSGVYNEQFF

v_gene: TRBV30
d_gene: NA
j_gene: TRBJ2-2
abundance: NA
CDR3nt: TGTGCCTGCCTCAGGAGGGGTTCCCTCGGGGAGCTGTTTTTT
CDR3aa: CACLRRGSLGELFF

v_gene: TRBV27
d_gene: TRBD2
j_gene: TRBJ2-1
abundance: NA
CDR3nt: TGTGCCAGCAGTCCCCAGTGGGCGGGGGGCCTCAACAATGAGCAGTTCTTC
CDR3aa: CASSPQWAGGLNNEQFF

v_gene: TRBV11-3
d_gene: NA
j_gene: TRBJ2-2
abundance: NA
CDR3nt: TGTGCCAGCAGCCGACTGGCCTCGAACACCGGGGAGCTGTTTTTT
CDR3aa: CASSRLASNTGELFF

v_gene: TRBV5-5
d_gene: TRBD1
j_gene: TRBJ2-2
abundance: NA
CDR3nt: TGTGCCAGCAGCTGGGGACAGGGGATTGTCACCGGGGAGCTGTTTTTT
CDR3aa: CASSWGQGIVTGELFF

v_gene: TRBV5-1
d_gene: NA
j_gene: TRBJ1-1
abundance: NA
CDR3nt: TGCGCCAGCAGCGTTGGGCAGACGAACACTGAAGCTTTCTTT
CDR3aa: CASSVGQTNTEAFF

v_gene: TRBV3-1/TRBV3-2
d_gene: NA
j_gene: TRBJ1-1
abundance: NA
CDR3nt: TGTGCCAGCAGCCAAGATGTAAGGGGGACTGAAGCTTTCTTT
CDR3aa: CASSQDVRGTEAFF

v_gene: TRBV3-1/TRBV3-2
d_gene: NA
j_gene: TRBJ2-7
abundance: NA
CDR3nt: TGTGCCAGCAGCCAAGGAAACAACTACGAGCAGTACTTC
CDR3aa: CASSQGNNYEQYF

v_gene: TRBV4-1
d_gene: TRBD2
j_gene: TRBJ2-2
abundance: NA
CDR3nt: TGCGCCAGCAGCCAGGGGACTAGCCCTGACACCGGGGAGCTGTTTTTT
CDR3aa: CASSQGTSPDTGELFF

v_gene: TRBV11-3
d_gene: TRBD2
j_gene: TRBJ2-7
abundance: few
CDR3nt: TGTGCCAGCAGCTCCCGGGAGGGCAACTACGAGCAGTACTTC
CDR3aa: CASSSREGNYEQYF

v_gene: TRBV4-1
d_gene: NA
j_gene: TRBJ2-7
abundance: few
CDR3nt: TGCGCCAGCAGCCAAGTCCTAACCGGGAGTTACGAGCAGTACTTC
CDR3aa: CASSQVLTGSYEQYF

v_gene: TRBV21-1
d_gene: NA
j_gene: TRBJ2-1
abundance: few
CDR3nt: TGTGCCAGCTTAAAAGAGCGAGAGCAGTTCTTC
CDR3aa: CASLKEREQFF

v_gene: TRBV7-9
d_gene: TRBD1
j_gene: TRBJ1-2
abundance: NA
CDR3nt: TGTGCCAGCAGCTTACTCCAGGGGGATGGCTACACCTTC
CDR3aa: CASSLLQGDGYTF

v_gene: TRBV5-5
d_gene: NA
j_gene: TRBJ1-1
abundance: once
CDR3nt: TGTGCCAGCAGCTTGGCCAGGGCGCGTACTGAAGCTTTCTTT
CDR3aa: CASSLARARTEAFF